Listed below are T cell receptor beta chains from one sample, sequenced in a study of brain T cells in children with intractable seizures. TCRdb's copy holds only in-frame clones and misses some; the assay was immunoSEQ multiplex PCR. The sample shows 340,000 or so clones, over 90% of them seen only once. Sequencing was performed on peripheral blood, taken less than 6 months after surgery. The source of these receptors is a boy in the first two years of life with tuberous sclerosis and intractable seizures. Each CDR3 is given without its conserved first and last residue.

j_call	cdr3_length	v_call	cdr3_aa
TRBJ1-5	14	TRBV7-9	ASSLGLQGAGQPQH
TRBJ2-7	8	TRBV20-1	SALYYEQY
TRBJ1-1	12	TRBV28	ASSLDRDYTEAF
TRBJ1-1	13	TRBV2	ASSAPEGENTEAF
TRBJ2-7	11	TRBV7-3	ASSLGQNYEQY
TRBJ2-3	12	TRBV18	ASSQLAGFDTQY
TRBJ1-4	13	TRBV9	ASSFRLGVNEKLF
TRBJ2-1	10	TRBV5-6	ASGIIRDEQF
TRBJ2-3	15	TRBV30	AWFWGSPAHNTDTQY
TRBJ2-3	12	TRBV5-1	ASRSGSSTDTQY
TRBJ2-1	10	TRBV6-6	ASSSGRNEQF
TRBJ1-2	14	TRBV18	ASSPPTRTGSGGYT
TRBJ2-7	6	TRBV10-3	APRLQY
TRBJ1-3	12	TRBV28	ASSFQGSGNTIY
TRBJ2-6	12	TRBV24-1	ATSVGSGANVLT
TRBJ2-7	13	TRBV18	ASSPQGQGSYEQY
TRBJ2-2	14	TRBV3-1/TRBV3-2	ASSRRLAGNTGELF
TRBJ1-2	13	TRBV7-2	ASSLEDSSSRGYT
TRBJ1-2	13	TRBV6-6	ASSSEQGDLYGYT
TRBJ1-1	14	TRBV9	ASSVLPGQGTTEAF
TRBJ1-5	11	TRBV6-5	ASSRTGNQPQH
TRBJ1-1	11	TRBV2	ASTGQGDTEAF
TRBJ1-6	12	TRBV6-5	ASGRRNDNSPLH
TRBJ1-1	10	TRBV29-1	SVERGGGEAF
TRBJ1-5	13	TRBV19	ASSHPGTGAQPQH
TRBJ1-5	13	TRBV19	ASSPQGVWNQPQH
TRBJ2-2	14	TRBV13	ASSLSLAGLTGELF
TRBJ2-7	10	TRBV5-8	ASSLADYEQY
TRBJ2-7	15	TRBV14	ASSQESEGRRSVEQY
TRBJ2-7	11	TRBV3-1/TRBV3-2	ASSQGGAGEQY
TRBJ2-7	16	TRBV3-1/TRBV3-2	ASSQDYSGYWARHEQY